This TCR beta chain was found in a study of CD8+ T cells in alopecia areata. The V segment lost 0 bases and the J segment 6 bases; nucleotides outside the gene matches: 3. This CDR3 is built from 14 residues. Germline CDR1 SGDLS, CDR2 YYNGEE. Study-wide points: Tofacitinib significantly lowered scalp clonality and expanded CD8+ clones among the top 100. Researchers reported that TCR sharing among patients proved less clear than in mice, possibly HLA-linked.

Once RNA had been extracted, it was reverse transcribed into cDNA to act as the sequencing template. Generated by immunoSEQ multiplex PCR, the TCRdb table keeps only in-frame clones and is missing some. This table holds more than 200,000 clones, about three fifths found once. To note about this clone: The antigen remains undetermined.

Treatment noted: oral pan-JAK inhibitor, 5-10 mg twice daily. Cell sorting was applied to PBMCs, and CD4+ and CD8+ T cells were collected. J is TRBJ1-2 and V is TRBV9, with TRBD1 identical over 9 bases. The sample was CD4+ T cells sorted from blood, taken at week 4, from a patient treated with tofacitinib. This clonotype was obtained from a human donor with alopecia areata. CDR3 in DNA: TGTGCCAGCAGCGTAGCCGGGACAGGGCATGGCTACACCTTC. It codes for CASSVAGTGHGYTF.